This is a list of T cell receptor beta chains from one sample in a study of beta chain features in type 1 diabetes. Profiling relied on immunoSEQ multiplex PCR, and the TCRdb table lists in-frame clones only, not all of them. The sample shows tens of thousands of clones, around a third of them seen only once. Material for sequencing was stem cell memory CD4+ T cells from blood. These TCRs come from a woman in her late teens or twenties in good health. The CDR3 runs from the conserved cysteine through the conserved F or W. Fields, in order: D gene, clone size, J gene, CDR3 length, V gene, CDR3 protein, CDR3 DNA. The D gene is left open where the match is weak. Clone size is stated in some rows and not others, as once, few, many or a class when expanded.

d_gene: TRBD2; abundance: few; j_gene: TRBJ2-5; len: 18; v_gene: TRBV4-3; CDR3aa: CASSQGGLAGSRGETQYF; CDR3nt: TGCGCCAGCAGCCAAGGCGGACTAGCGGGCTCTCGTGGGGAGACCCAGTACTTC
d_gene: .; abundance: .; j_gene: TRBJ2-7; len: 14; v_gene: TRBV7-9; CDR3aa: CASSLGQGSNEQYF; CDR3nt: TGTGCCAGCAGCTTAGGGCAGGGGAGCAACGAGCAGTACTTC
d_gene: TRBD2; abundance: many; j_gene: TRBJ2-2; len: 17; v_gene: TRBV7-2; CDR3aa: CASSLPGTSENTGELFF; CDR3nt: TGTGCCAGCAGCTTACCCGGGACTAGCGAGAACACCGGGGAGCTGTTTTTT
d_gene: .; abundance: .; j_gene: TRBJ2-7; len: 13; v_gene: TRBV28; CDR3aa: CASSFPGRERTYF; CDR3nt: TGTGCCAGCAGTTTTCCTGGGCGGGAACGAACCTACTTC
d_gene: TRBD1; abundance: .; j_gene: TRBJ2-7; len: 13; v_gene: TRBV4-1; CDR3aa: CASSRDRAYEQYF; CDR3nt: TGCGCCAGCAGCCGGGACAGGGCCTACGAGCAGTACTTC
d_gene: .; abundance: many; j_gene: TRBJ1-2; len: 12; v_gene: TRBV7-9; CDR3aa: CASSRGREGYTF; CDR3nt: TGTGCCAGCAGTAGAGGGAGGGAAGGCTACACCTTC
d_gene: TRBD1; abundance: .; j_gene: TRBJ1-2; len: 14; v_gene: TRBV29-1; CDR3aa: CSVEDAGQGHGYTF; CDR3nt: TGCAGCGTTGAAGATGCGGGACAGGGGCATGGCTACACCTTC
d_gene: .; abundance: few; j_gene: TRBJ1-1; len: 14; v_gene: TRBV5-1; CDR3aa: CASSWAGADTEAFF; CDR3nt: TGCGCCAGCAGCTGGGCGGGGGCGGACACTGAAGCTTTCTTT
d_gene: TRBD1; abundance: few; j_gene: TRBJ2-7; len: 16; v_gene: TRBV5-1; CDR3aa: CASSFPDREGWYEQYF; CDR3nt: TGCGCCAGCAGCTTCCCCGACAGGGAAGGTTGGTACGAGCAGTACTTC
d_gene: .; abundance: few; j_gene: TRBJ2-6; len: 19; v_gene: TRBV9; CDR3aa: CASSAPRGQYISGANVLTF; CDR3nt: TGTGCCAGCAGCGCGCCGCGGGGACAGTACATCTCTGGGGCCAACGTCCTGACTTTC
d_gene: TRBD1; abundance: few; j_gene: TRBJ1-2; len: 13; v_gene: TRBV7-2; CDR3aa: CASSRDREYGYTF; CDR3nt: TGTGCCAGCAGCAGGGACAGGGAGTATGGCTACACCTTC
d_gene: .; abundance: .; j_gene: TRBJ2-4; len: 17; v_gene: TRBV11-2; CDR3aa: CASSFGRQLLAKNIQYF; CDR3nt: TGTGCCAGCAGCTTTGGCAGACAGCTGCTAGCCAAAAACATTCAGTACTTC
d_gene: .; abundance: .; j_gene: TRBJ1-3; len: 13; v_gene: TRBV5-1; CDR3aa: CASRLESGNTIYF; CDR3nt: TGCGCCAGCAGACTGGAGTCTGGAAACACCATATATTTT
d_gene: .; abundance: few; j_gene: TRBJ2-5; len: 14; v_gene: TRBV7-2; CDR3aa: CASSLRELFRAQYF; CDR3nt: TGTGCCAGCAGCTTAAGGGAGTTGTTCCGGGCCCAGTACTTC
d_gene: .; abundance: .; j_gene: TRBJ2-7; len: 13; v_gene: TRBV6-1; CDR3aa: CASSDKQGYEQYF; CDR3nt: TGTGCCAGCAGTGACAAACAGGGCTACGAGCAGTACTTC
d_gene: .; abundance: .; j_gene: TRBJ1-1; len: 14; v_gene: TRBV5-1; CDR3aa: CASSSNWGVTEAFF; CDR3nt: TGCGCCAGCAGCTCTAACTGGGGGGTCACTGAAGCTTTCTTT